These T cell receptor beta chains were read from a single sample in a study of cytomegalovirus exposure and HLA in healthy donors. This table comes from immunoSEQ multiplex PCR, and its TCRdb copy is limited to in-frame clones, with some not included. The repertoire has roughly 130,000 clones, 74% of them found once; the top ten carry approximately 6%. Sequencing used PBMCs. The source is a woman aged 45 to 65 in good health and CMV-seropositive. The CDR3 runs from the conserved cysteine through the conserved F or W. Fields, in order: CDR3 protein, CDR3 DNA, J gene, clone size, V gene, CDR3 length, D gene. The D gene is left open where the match is weak. A clone size is listed for some rows: how often the clone was seen (once, few, many), or a class if it is expanded.

CASSMDRVGGELFF TGTGCCAGCAGCATGGACAGGGTCGGCGGGGAGCTGTTTTTT TRBJ2-2 once TRBV5-4 14 TRBD1
CASSRWGTDEKLFF TGTGCCAGCTCACGATGGGGGACTGATGAAAAACTGTTTTTT TRBJ1-4 NA TRBV18 14 NA
CASSEEQLGGTQYF TGTGCCAGCAGTGAAGAACAACTAGGGGGAACCCAGTACTTC TRBJ2-5 NA TRBV2 14 NA
CASILAGNQPQHF TGTGCCAGCATCTTGGCAGGGAATCAGCCCCAGCATTTT TRBJ1-5 NA TRBV6-1 13 NA
CASSLDNIAFF TGCGCCAGCAGCTTGGATAATATAGCTTTCTTT TRBJ1-1 few TRBV5-1 11 NA
CAWSSNELTEAFF TGTGCCTGGAGTTCCAACGAGCTCACTGAAGCTTTCTTT TRBJ1-1 NA TRBV30 13 NA
CASRGSPYSNQPQHF TGTGCCAGCAGGGGCAGCCCGTATAGCAATCAGCCCCAGCATTTT TRBJ1-5 NA TRBV6-1 15 NA
CASSLEGARNEQFF TGCGCCAGCAGCTTGGAGGGGGCCAGGAATGAGCAGTTCTTC TRBJ2-1 NA TRBV5-1 14 TRBD1
CASGAPDSFTGELFF TGTGCTAGTGGCGCCCCGGACAGCTTCACCGGGGAGCTGTTTTTT TRBJ2-2 NA TRBV12-5 15 NA
CASSDDRASYEQYF TGTGCCAGCAGCGATGACAGGGCGAGCTACGAGCAGTACTTC TRBJ2-7 NA TRBV11-2 14 TRBD1
CSVRGGGALGGELFF TGCAGCGTCAGGGGCGGGGGGGCTCTTGGCGGGGAGCTGTTTTTT TRBJ2-2 NA TRBV29-1 15 TRBD2
CARSGGSDTEAFF TGTGCCCGTTCAGGGGGCTCGGACACTGAAGCTTTCTTT TRBJ1-1 NA TRBV30 13 TRBD1
CASSVVPSSGVSNTGELFF TGTGCCAGCAGCGTAGTACCGTCTAGCGGGGTTTCGAACACCGGGGAGCTGTTTTTT TRBJ2-2 NA TRBV9 19 TRBD2
CASRNLGGTEAFF TGTGCCAGTAGGAACCTCGGGGGGACTGAAGCTTTCTTT TRBJ1-1 NA TRBV19 13 NA
CASSVTVNTEAFF TGTGCCAGCAGCGTCACAGTGAATACTGAAGCTTTCTTT TRBJ1-1 NA TRBV7-2 13 NA
CASSLGVSPPNGYTF TGTGCCAGCAGCTTAGGAGTCTCGCCCCCAAATGGCTACACCTTC TRBJ1-2 NA TRBV7-9 15 NA
CASSDRPNTEAFF TGTGCCAGTAGCGACAGGCCGAACACTGAAGCTTTCTTT TRBJ1-1 NA TRBV19 13 NA
CSVGETPNTGELFF TGCAGCGTTGGTGAGACACCGAACACCGGGGAGCTGTTTTTT TRBJ2-2 NA TRBV29-1 14 NA
CSVGGRTGAYTGELFF TGCAGCGTCGGGGGGAGGACAGGGGCGTACACCGGGGAGCTGTTTTTT TRBJ2-2 NA TRBV29-1 16 TRBD1
CSVFGGNGYTF TGCAGCGTGTTTGGGGGCAATGGCTACACCTTC TRBJ1-2 NA TRBV29-1 11 NA
CASSLGLVDEQFF TGTGCCAGCAGCTTAGGACTAGTAGATGAGCAGTTCTTC TRBJ2-1 NA TRBV7-8 13 NA
CASSVQGFGNTIYF TGTGCCAGCAGCGTCCAGGGTTTTGGAAACACCATATATTTT TRBJ1-3 NA TRBV9 14 NA
CASSEATGGYTEAFF TGTGCCAGCAGTGAAGCGACTGGGGGGTACACTGAAGCTTTCTTT TRBJ1-1 few TRBV6-1 15 NA
CASSLDGGVGYTF TGTGCCAGCAGCTTAGATGGCGGGGTGGGCTACACCTTC TRBJ1-2 NA TRBV11-2 13 NA
CASSPSTRETQYF TGTGCCAGCAGCCCCAGCACGCGGGAGACCCAGTACTTC TRBJ2-5 NA TRBV7-2 13 NA
CSVRFMNTEAFF TGCAGCGTCCGGTTCATGAACACTGAAGCTTTCTTT TRBJ1-1 few TRBV29-1 12 NA
CASSFSGGAQETQYF TGTGCCAGCAGCTTTAGCGGGGGGGCCCAAGAGACCCAGTACTTC TRBJ2-5 NA TRBV11-3 15 TRBD2
CASSRDTTYEQYF TGTGCCAGCAGTCGGGACACCACCTACGAGCAGTACTTC TRBJ2-7 few TRBV2 13 NA
CASSPDAGGVHEQYF TGCGCCAGCAGCCCCGATGCTGGCGGGGTGCACGAGCAGTACTTC TRBJ2-7 NA TRBV5-1 15 NA
CASSERGEETQYF TGTGCCAGCAGTGAACGGGGGGAAGAGACCCAGTACTTC TRBJ2-5 few TRBV6-1 13 TRBD2
CASSLPGPQRQHTF TGTGCCAGCAGCTTACCAGGTCCCCAACGCCAACACACCTTC TRBJ1-2 NA TRBV7-9 14 NA
CASRLPSGQNNEQFF TGTGCCAGCAGACTCCCTTCAGGGCAGAACAATGAGCAGTTCTTC TRBJ2-1 NA TRBV11-2 15 NA
CASSYTTGTGGIETQYF TGTGCCAGCAGCTATACTACCGGGACAGGGGGGATAGAGACCCAGTACTTC TRBJ2-5 NA TRBV9 17 TRBD1
CASSLSLYSGNTIYF TGTGCCAGCAGTTTATCTTTATACTCTGGAAACACCATATATTTT TRBJ1-3 NA TRBV27 15 NA
CAWSSLEEFTGELFF TGTGCCTGGAGTTCCCTGGAGGAATTCACCGGGGAGCTGTTTTTT TRBJ2-2 few TRBV30 15 NA
CASRSGGTNTGELFF TGTGCCAGCAGGAGCGGGGGGACGAACACCGGGGAGCTGTTTTTT TRBJ2-2 NA TRBV6-1 15 TRBD2
CASSLIGTANTGELFF TGTGCCAGCAGCTTGATCGGGACAGCGAACACCGGGGAGCTGTTTTTT TRBJ2-2 NA TRBV5-6 16 TRBD1
CASSSGLASTDTQYF TGTGCCAGCAGCTCCGGACTAGCGAGCACAGATACGCAGTATTTT TRBJ2-3 NA TRBV11-2 15 TRBD2
CASSSGLGAAYEQYF TGTGCCAGCAGCTCAGGTCTGGGGGCAGCCTACGAGCAGTACTTC TRBJ2-7 NA TRBV27 15 NA
CASSETVTGELFF TGTGCCAGCAGCGAGACAGTTACCGGGGAGCTGTTTTTT TRBJ2-2 NA TRBV9 13 NA
CASSVDSRELFF TGTGCCAGCAGCGTGGACAGCCGGGAGCTGTTTTTT TRBJ2-2 NA TRBV5-4 12 NA
CASSLGQSHNEQFF TGTGCCAGCAGCTTAGGCCAGTCCCACAATGAGCAGTTCTTC TRBJ2-1 NA TRBV7-9 14 NA
CASSPTGGVTDTQYF TGTGCCAGCAGCCCTACCGGGGGGGTCACAGATACGCAGTATTTT TRBJ2-3 NA TRBV6-5 15 TRBD2
CSVSTWMNTEAFF TGCAGCGTATCGACATGGATGAACACTGAAGCTTTCTTT TRBJ1-1 once TRBV29-1 13 NA
CSVLPGGKNEQFF TGCAGCGTCCTCCCCGGGGGGAAGAATGAGCAGTTCTTC TRBJ2-1 NA TRBV29-1 13 TRBD2